The sequence of this TCR beta chain was determined in a study of blood T cell repertoires in COVID-19. Study-level information: Collection of acute and convalescent COVID-19 samples took place in the United States, Italy and Spain. PBMCs, B-cell-depleted T cells, or T cells were the source of the cDNA or gDNA that made up the material.

Authors' data handling: Amplification from reference gene primers served as the basis for estimated nucleated cell counts. Data came from immunoSEQ multiplex PCR; TCRdb stores just in-frame clones and leaves some out. V, J and clone size derive from that table, while D and trimming were established from the DNA sequence. The sample consists of approximately 100,000 clones, around 80% of them appearing once. The CDR3 has 14 amino acids. V lost 1 base, J lost 6 bases, and 11 bases lay in between. Germline V lookup: CDR1 SGHTS, CDR2 YDEGEE. The sample was peripheral blood. This clonotype was sampled from a man aged 70 or older with active or convalescent COVID-19. This chain connects TRBV5-8 to TRBJ2-1; possible D gene TRBD2, 5 bases. CDR3 bases: TGTGCCAGCAGCTTGATCGGGAATTCCAATGAGCAGTTCTTC. As protein: CASSLIGNSNEQFF.